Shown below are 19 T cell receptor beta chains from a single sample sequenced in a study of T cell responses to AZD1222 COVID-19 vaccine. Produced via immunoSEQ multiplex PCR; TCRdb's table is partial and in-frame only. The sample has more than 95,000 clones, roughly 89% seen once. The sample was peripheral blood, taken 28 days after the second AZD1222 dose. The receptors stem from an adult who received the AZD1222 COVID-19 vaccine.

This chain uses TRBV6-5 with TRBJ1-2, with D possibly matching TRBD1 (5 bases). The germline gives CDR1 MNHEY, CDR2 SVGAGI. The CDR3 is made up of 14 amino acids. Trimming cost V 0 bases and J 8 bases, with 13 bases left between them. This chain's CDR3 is CASSYSRTLFGYTF. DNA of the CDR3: TGTGCCAGCAGTTACTCCAGGACACTCTTCGGCTACACCTTC.

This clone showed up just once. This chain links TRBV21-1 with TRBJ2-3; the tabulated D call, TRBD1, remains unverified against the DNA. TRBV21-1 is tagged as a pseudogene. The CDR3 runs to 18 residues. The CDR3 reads CASSKAGDRVLFSDTQYF. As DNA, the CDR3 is TGTGCCAGCAGCAAAGCGGGAGACAGGGTTCTGTTCTCAGATACGCAGTATTTT.

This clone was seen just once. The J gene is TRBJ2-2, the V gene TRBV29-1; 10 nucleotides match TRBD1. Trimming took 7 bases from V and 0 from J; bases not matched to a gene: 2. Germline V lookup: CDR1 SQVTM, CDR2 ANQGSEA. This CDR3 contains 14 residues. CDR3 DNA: TGCAGCGGACAGGGGGCCGCGAACACCGGGGAGCTGTTTTTT. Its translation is CSGQGAANTGELFF.

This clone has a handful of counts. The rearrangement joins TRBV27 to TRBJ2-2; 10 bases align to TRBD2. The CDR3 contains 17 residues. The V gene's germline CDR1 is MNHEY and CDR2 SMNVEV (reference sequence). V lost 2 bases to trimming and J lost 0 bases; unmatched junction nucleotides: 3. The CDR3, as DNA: TGTGCCAGCAGTTTACTAGCGGGGGCCTCGAACACCGGGGAGCTGTTTTTT. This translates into CASSLLAGASNTGELFF.

The CDR3 reads CAINSQGLYNEQFF. CDR3 nucleotides: TGTGCCATCAATAGCCAAGGCCTTTACAATGAGCAGTTCTTC. This chain joins TRBV10-3 and TRBJ2-1; D unclear. Germline V gene sequence: CDR1 ENHRY, CDR2 SYGVKD. Trimming took off 7 bases at V and 4 bases at J, with 14 bases between the two ends. This CDR3 contains 14 residues.

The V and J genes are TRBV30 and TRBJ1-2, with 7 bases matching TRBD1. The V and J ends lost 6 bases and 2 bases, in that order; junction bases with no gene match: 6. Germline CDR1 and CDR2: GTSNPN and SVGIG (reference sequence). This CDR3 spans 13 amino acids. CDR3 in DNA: TGTGCCTGCCAGCAAGGGGGCAACTATGGCTACACCTTC. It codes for CACQQGGNYGYTF.

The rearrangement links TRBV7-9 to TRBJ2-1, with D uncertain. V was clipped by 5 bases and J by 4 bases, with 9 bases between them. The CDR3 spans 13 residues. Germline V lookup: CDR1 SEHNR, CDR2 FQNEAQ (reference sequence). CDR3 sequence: CASSRDGYNEQFF. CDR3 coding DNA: TGTGCCAGCAGCCGCGACGGTTACAATGAGCAGTTCTTC.

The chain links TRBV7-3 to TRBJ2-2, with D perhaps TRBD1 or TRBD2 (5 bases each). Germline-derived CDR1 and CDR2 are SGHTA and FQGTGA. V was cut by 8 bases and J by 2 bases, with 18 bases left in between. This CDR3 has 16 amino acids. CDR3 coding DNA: TGTGCCAGCCCCCCGGGACGGGCGATTAACACCGGGGAGCTGTTTTTT. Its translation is CASPPGRAINTGELFF. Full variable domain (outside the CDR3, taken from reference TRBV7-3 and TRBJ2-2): GAGVSQTPSNKVTEKGKYVELRCDPISGHTALYWYRQSLGQGPEFLIYFQGTGAADDSGLPNDRFFAVRPEGSVSTLKIQRTERGDSAVYLCASPPGRAINTGELFFGEGSRLTVL.

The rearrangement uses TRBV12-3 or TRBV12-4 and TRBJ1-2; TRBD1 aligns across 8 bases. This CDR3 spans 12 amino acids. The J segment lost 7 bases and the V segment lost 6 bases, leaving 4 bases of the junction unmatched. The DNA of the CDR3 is TGTGCCAGCAGGGACAGGGTCCGTGGCTACACCTTC. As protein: CASRDRVRGYTF.

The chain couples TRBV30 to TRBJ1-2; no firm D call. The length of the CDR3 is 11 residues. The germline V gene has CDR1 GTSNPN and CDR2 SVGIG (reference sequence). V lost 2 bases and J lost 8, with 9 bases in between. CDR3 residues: CAWSRAFGYTF. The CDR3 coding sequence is TGTGCCTGGAGTCGCGCTTTCGGCTACACCTTC.

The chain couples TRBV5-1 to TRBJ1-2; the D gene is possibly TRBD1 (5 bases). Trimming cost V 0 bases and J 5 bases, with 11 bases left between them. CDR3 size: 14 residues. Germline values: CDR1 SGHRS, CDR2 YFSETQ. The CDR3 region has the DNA TGCGCCAGCAGCTTGGACGGGGCGATATATGGCTACACCTTC. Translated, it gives CASSLDGAIYGYTF.

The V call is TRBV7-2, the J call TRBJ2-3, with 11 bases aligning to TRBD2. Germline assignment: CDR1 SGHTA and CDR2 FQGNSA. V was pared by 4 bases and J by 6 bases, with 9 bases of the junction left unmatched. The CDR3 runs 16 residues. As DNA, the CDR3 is TGTGCCAGCAGCTCCACTAGCGGGGGCTGGGGGGATACGCAGTATTTT. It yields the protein CASSSTSGGWGDTQYF.

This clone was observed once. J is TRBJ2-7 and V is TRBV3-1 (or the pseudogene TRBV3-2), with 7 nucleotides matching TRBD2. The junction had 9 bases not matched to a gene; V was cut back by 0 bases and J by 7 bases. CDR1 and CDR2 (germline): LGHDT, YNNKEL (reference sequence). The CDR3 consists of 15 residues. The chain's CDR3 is CASSQDGSGREEQYF. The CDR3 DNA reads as TGTGCCAGCAGCCAAGATGGTTCGGGGCGGGAGGAGCAGTACTTC.

CDR3: CASSPDRVYGYTF. The CDR3 bases are TGTGCCAGCAGCCCGGACAGGGTCTATGGCTACACCTTC. V is TRBV7-6 and J is TRBJ1-2; the match to TRBD1 covers 8 bases. Trimming cost V 5 bases and J 4 bases; bases outside gene matches: 3. CDR1 is SGHVS, CDR2 FNYEAQ, per germline. This CDR3 is 13 amino acids long. The variable domain in full, completed from reference TRBV7-6 and TRBJ1-2, reads GAGVSQSPRYKVTKRGQDVALRCDPISGHVSLYWYRQALGQGPEFLTYFNYEAQQDKSGLPNDRFSAERPEGSISTLTIQRTEQRDSAMYRCASSPDRVYGYTFGSGTRLTVV.

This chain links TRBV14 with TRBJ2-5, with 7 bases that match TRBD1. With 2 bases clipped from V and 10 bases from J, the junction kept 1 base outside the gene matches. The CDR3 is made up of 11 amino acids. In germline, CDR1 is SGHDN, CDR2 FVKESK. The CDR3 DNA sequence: TGTGCCAGCAGCCAAACAGGGGACCAGTACTTC. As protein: CASSQTGDQYF.

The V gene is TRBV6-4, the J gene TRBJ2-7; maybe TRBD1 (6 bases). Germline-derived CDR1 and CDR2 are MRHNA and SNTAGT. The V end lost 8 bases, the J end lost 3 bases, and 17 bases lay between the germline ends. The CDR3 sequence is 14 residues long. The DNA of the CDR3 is TGTGCCAGCCCCTGGGACATCCACCTCTACGAGCAGTACTTC. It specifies CASPWDIHLYEQYF.

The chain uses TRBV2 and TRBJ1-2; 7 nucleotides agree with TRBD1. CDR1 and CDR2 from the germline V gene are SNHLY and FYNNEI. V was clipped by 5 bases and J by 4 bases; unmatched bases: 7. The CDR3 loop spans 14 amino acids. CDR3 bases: TGTGCCAGCAGTCAAGACAGGGACATCTATGGCTACACCTTC. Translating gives CASSQDRDIYGYTF.

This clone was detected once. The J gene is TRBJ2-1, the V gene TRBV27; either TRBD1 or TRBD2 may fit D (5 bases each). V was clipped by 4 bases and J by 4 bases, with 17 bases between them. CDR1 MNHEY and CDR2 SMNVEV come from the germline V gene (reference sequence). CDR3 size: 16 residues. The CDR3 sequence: CASSSSGTRGYNEQFF. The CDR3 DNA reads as TGTGCCAGCAGTTCCTCAGGGACGAGGGGTTACAATGAGCAGTTCTTC.

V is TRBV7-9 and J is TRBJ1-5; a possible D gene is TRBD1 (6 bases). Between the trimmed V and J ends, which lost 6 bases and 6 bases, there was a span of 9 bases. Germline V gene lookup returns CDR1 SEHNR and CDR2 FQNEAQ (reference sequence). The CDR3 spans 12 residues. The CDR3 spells CASSLDSQPQHF. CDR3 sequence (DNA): TGTGCCAGCAGTTTGGACAGTCAGCCCCAGCATTTT.